The next 18 T cell receptor beta chains were all read from a single sample in a study of Graves' ophthalmopathy and Graves' hyperthyroidism. The study amplified TCR beta CDR3 regions using RNA transcripts. RT-PCR with HTBI primers came first, then second-round multiplex PCR. TCRdb re-called the multiplex PCR reads through MiXCR, storing one row per CDR3 protein. Of about 500,000 distinct CDR3 sequences listed, less than 45% are singletons. Sequencing was carried out using peripheral blood or thyroid tissue (not recorded which). The source is an adult man with Graves' hyperthyroidism.

This clonotype was observed a few times. The chain joins TRBV12-3 or TRBV12-4 to TRBJ2-2; 8 nucleotides line up with TRBD2. This CDR3 has 17 amino acids. J lost 4 bases, V lost 4 bases, and 11 bases had no gene match. The CDR3 DNA follows: TGTGCCAGCAGTTACTCCGCTGGCGGGGGGCTCACCGGGGAGCTGTTTTTT. Translating it yields CASSYSAGGGLTGELFF.

This clonotype has ten or more counts. J is TRBJ2-2 and V is TRBV20-1; no clear D. Looked up from germline, CDR1 is DFQATT and CDR2 is SNEGSKA (reference sequence). V lost 3 bases, J lost 7 bases, and 12 bases lay in between. The CDR3 contains 13 residues. CDR3 sequence (DNA): TGCAGTGCTAGTACCAGTGGCGGCGGGGAGCTGTTTTTT. Protein sequence: CSASTSGGGELFF.

This clonotype showed up just a few times. V usage is TRBV2 and J usage is TRBJ2-2; 13 bases are shared with TRBD2. CDR1 and CDR2 from the germline V gene are SNHLY and FYNNEI. This CDR3 has 17 amino acids. V was pared by 5 bases and J by 5 bases, with 8 bases of the junction left unmatched. The chain's CDR3 is CASSYPTSGRLTGELFF. Written as DNA, the CDR3 is TGTGCCAGCAGTTACCCGACTAGCGGGAGGCTTACCGGGGAGCTGTTTTTT.

This clonotype was observed a few times. The chain links TRBV6-6 to TRBJ1-6; TRBD1 aligns across 11 bases. Trimming at V came to 6 bases and at J to 0 bases, leaving 7 bases not matched to a gene. The CDR3 contains 18 residues. The V gene's germline CDR1 is MNHNY and CDR2 SVGAGI (reference sequence). The DNA for the CDR3 is TGTGCCAGCAGCCGGCCCGGGACAGGGGGCTCCTATAATTCACCCCTCCACTTT. Amino acids: CASSRPGTGGSYNSPLHF.

Only one count was recorded for this clonotype. The V gene is TRBV24-1, the J gene TRBJ2-7; weak D call: TRBD1 (6 bases). The end of the DNA is better explained by TRBJ2-1, so the J call may be wrong. The germline V gene encodes CDR1 KGHDR and CDR2 SFDVKD. This CDR3 is 14 amino acids long. CDR3 DNA sequence: TGTGCCACCAGTGATTTGTTCAGGGGAGATGAGCAGTTCTTC. This gives the protein CATSDLFRGDEQFF.

The rearrangement uses TRBV14 and TRBJ2-2; D is tentatively TRBD1 or TRBD2 (5 bases each). This CDR3 region has 18 residues. CDR1 is SGHDN and CDR2 is FVKESK in the germline V gene. The V gene lost 2 bases and the J gene lost 7 bases, with 23 bases spanning the gap. CDR3 in DNA: TGTGCCAGCAGCCAATTTCTTCTGGGGACCCCACGGGGCGGGGAGCTGTTTTTT. Its protein is CASSQFLLGTPRGGELFF.

As for this clonotype: A much larger clonotype is one base distant, so this may be a read error. The chain recombines TRBV2 with TRBJ1-1; no clear D gene. Germline-derived CDR1 and CDR2 are SNHLY and FYNNEI. V was clipped by 6 bases and J by 1 base, with 6 bases between them. This CDR3 contains 12 residues. CDR3 region: CASRGWNTEAFF. DNA of the CDR3: TGTGCCAGCAGGGGATGGAACACTGAAGCTTTCTTT.

This clonotype was seen ten or more times. This chain links TRBV25-1 with TRBJ1-1; D gene unclear. The CDR3 totals 11 residues. Trimming stripped 6 bases from V and 4 bases from J, with 6 bases between. CDR1 is MGHDK and CDR2 is SYGVNS in the germline V gene. CDR3 DNA sequence: TGTGCCAGCAGGCGGACCACTGAAGCTTTCTTT. It yields the protein CASRRTTEAFF.

The CDR3 DNA reads TGTGCCAGCAGTGTACGGGAGGGTACAACTAATGAAAAACTGTTTTTT. Its translation is CASSVREGTTNEKLFF. This chain links TRBV6-1 with TRBJ1-4; D not resolved. The CDR3 loop spans 16 amino acids. CDR1 and CDR2 (germline): MNHNS, SASEGT. Trimming pared 4 bases from V and 0 bases from J, leaving 12 bases between.

This chain joins TRBV30 and TRBJ1-2; a weak D match, TRBD1 (5 bases). Between the trimmed V and J ends, which lost 0 bases and 0 bases, there was a span of 11 bases. Germline CDR1 GTSNPN, CDR2 SVGIG (reference sequence). The CDR3 contains 15 residues. CDR3 loop: CAWSVGEVTNYGYTF. The DNA for the CDR3 is TGTGCCTGGAGTGTGGGGGAGGTTACTAACTATGGCTACACCTTC.

This clonotype has only a few counts. V gene TRBV7-3 combines with J gene TRBJ2-7, with TRBD1 as a possible D gene (5 bases). Looked up from germline, CDR1 is SGHTA and CDR2 is FQGTGA. This CDR3 contains 13 residues. The ends were cut back, 8 bases at V and 3 bases at J, with 14 bases in the middle. CDR3 region: CASSPGIDYEQYF. The CDR3, as DNA: TGTGCCAGCTCACCAGGGATTGACTACGAGCAGTACTTC.

Comments on this clonotype: This CDR3 is missing its conserved last phenylalanine or tryptophan, likely due to a read error. The chain is built from TRBV20-1 and TRBJ2-7, with D tentatively TRBD1 (6 bases). CDR1 DFQATT and CDR2 SNEGSKA come from the germline V gene (reference sequence). The V and J ends lost 1 base and 3 bases respectively, with 10 bases between them. CDR3 length: 13 amino acids. CDR3: CSARVQGNYEQYL. The CDR3 nucleotides read TGCAGTGCTAGAGTTCAGGGGAACTACGAGCAGTACCTC.

This clonotype was observed many times. The chain employs TRBV4-2 and TRBJ2-5; D ambiguous. Trimming cost V 1 base and J 0 bases, with 12 bases left between them. This CDR3 spans 16 amino acids. Looked up from germline, CDR1 is LGHNA and CDR2 is YNFKEQ. The CDR3 loop reads CASSQGQETNQETQYF. CDR3 in DNA: TGTGCCAGCAGCCAAGGTCAGGAGACCAACCAAGAGACCCAGTACTTC.

The CDR3 DNA reads as TGTGCCAGCAGGACAGGGGGCATCGGGAATGAAAAACTGTTTTTT. Translating gives CASRTGGIGNEKLFF. The rearrangement uses TRBV2 and TRBJ1-4; 10 bases map to TRBD1. J gave up 5 bases and V 6 bases, and 6 bases lay outside the gene matches. Per the germline V gene, CDR1 is SNHLY and CDR2 is FYNNEI. The CDR3 has 15 amino acids.

About this clonotype itself: A read error may account for a junction end that differs from germline. The chain links TRBV9 to TRBJ1-1; D not certain. Germline V gene data show CDR1 as SGDLS and CDR2 as YYNGEE. CDR3 length equals 13 residues. CDR3 DNA: TGTGCCAGCAGCGTAGAGGGAAACACTGAAGCTCTCTTT. Protein sequence: CASSVEGNTEALF.

This clonotype was seen a handful of times. The V call is TRBV7-2, the J call TRBJ1-2; D unresolved. The CDR3 covers 13 residues. Trimming left V 5 bases short and J 0 bases short, with 7 bases between. Germline V gene sequence: CDR1 SGHTA, CDR2 FQGNSA. The CDR3 reads CASSIGSNYGYTF. The CDR3 bases are TGTGCCAGCAGCATAGGTTCTAACTATGGCTACACCTTC.

The chain uses TRBV6-6 and TRBJ2-1; TRBD1 matches at 7 bases. CDR3 length: 14 residues. Per germline, CDR1 MNHNY and CDR2 SVGAGI (reference sequence). V gave up 5 bases and J gave up 7 bases; unmatched junction bases: 8. In DNA form, the CDR3 reads TGTGCCAGCAGTGAAAACAGGGGTGGGAATGAGCAGTTCTTC. Encoded protein: CASSENRGGNEQFF.

This clonotype came up many times. The chain is built from TRBV28 and TRBJ2-7; D perhaps matches TRBD1 (7 bases). V gave up 5 bases and J gave up 3 bases, with 14 bases separating them. This CDR3 contains 14 residues. Germline assignment: CDR1 MDHEN and CDR2 SYDVKM. CDR3 in DNA: TGTGCCAGCAGTCAATTCAGGGGGGACTACGAGCAGTACTTC. As protein: CASSQFRGDYEQYF.